Listed here are 14 T cell receptor beta chains from one sample, sequenced in a study of blood T cells in healthy people across ages. Using a J-beta primer mix together with a sample-barcoded 5' primer, a second PCR was run for roughly 7 to 12 cycles. TCRdb re-called the 5' RACE reads with MiXCR, one entry per CDR3 protein. The sample shows about 780,000 distinct CDR3 sequences, about 42% of them seen only once. Material for sequencing was blood. These receptors were collected from a man older than 75 in good health.

This clonotype was picked up one time. The chain couples TRBV5-1 to TRBJ2-5, with TRBD1 identical over 8 bases. The CDR3 covers 15 residues. Germline CDR1 and CDR2: SGHRS and YFSETQ. V shed 0 bases, J shed 4 bases, and the junction held 5 bases outside the gene matches. In nucleotides, the CDR3 is TGCGCCAGCAGCTTGGCCGGGGGACAGGCAGAGACCCAGTACTTC. Translating gives CASSLAGGQAETQYF. The full variable domain, in which reference TRBV5-1 and TRBJ2-5 provide the parts outside the CDR3, is KAGVTQTPRYLIKTRGQQVTLSCSPISGHRSVSWYQQTPGQGLQFLFEYFSETQRNKGNFPGRFSGRQFSNSRSEMNVSTLELGDSALYLCASSLAGGQAETQYFGPGTRLLVL.

As to this clonotype: A much larger clone differs from this one at a single base, so this may be a read error. The chain combines TRBV7-3 with TRBJ2-1; D gene unclear. The DNA end favors TRBJ2-7, so the J call may be wrong. Germline CDR1 reads SGHTA; CDR2 reads FQGTGA. The CDR3 runs to 13 residues. The CDR3 loop is CASSANSYNEQYF. In nucleotides, the CDR3 is TGTGCCAGCAGCGCTAACTCCTACAATGAGCAGTACTTC.

CDR3 protein: CASSFGLSRLAGDTQYF. DNA of the CDR3: TGTGCCAGCAGTTTCGGTTTATCGAGACTAGCGGGAGATACGCAGTATTTT. The genes are TRBV12-3 or TRBV12-4 and TRBJ2-3, with 10 positions matching TRBD2. V was pared by 3 bases and J by 5 bases, with 11 bases of the junction left unmatched. The CDR3 extends over 17 amino acids.

This chain joins TRBV14 and TRBJ1-2, with TRBD1 as a possible D gene (5 bases). Germline V gene lookup returns CDR1 SGHDN and CDR2 FVKESK. The CDR3 is 13 residues long. Trimming removed 4 bases at V and 4 bases at J, with 10 bases between. The CDR3 region has the DNA TGTGCCAGCAGCCCGGACACCGTCTATGGCTACACCTTC. It is translated as CASSPDTVYGYTF.

In this sample, this clonotype turned up a few times. The chain links TRBV12-3 or TRBV12-4 to TRBJ2-5, with 7 bases aligning to TRBD2. The CDR3 is 15 residues long. V gave up 5 bases and J gave up 2 bases; unmatched junction bases: 8. The CDR3 sequence: CASSADGGIQETQYF. DNA of the CDR3: TGTGCCAGCAGTGCGGACGGGGGGATACAAGAGACCCAGTACTTC.

This clonotype was seen many times. Since a much larger clone is just one base distant, this may be a read error. The genes are TRBV7-3 and TRBJ2-7; maybe TRBD2 (5 bases). The CDR3 is 13 residues long. The V gene lost 2 bases and the J gene lost 7 bases, with 12 bases spanning the gap. Germline V gene sequence: CDR1 SGHTA, CDR2 FQGTGA. The CDR3 DNA sequence: TGTGCCAGCAGCTTAGACTACTATGATGAGCAGTACTTC. Its protein product is CASSLDYYDEQYF.

This chain joins TRBV7-2 and TRBJ2-1; no reliable D call. The V end lost 2 bases, the J end lost 13 bases, and 21 bases lay between the germline ends. CDR1 and CDR2 (germline): SGHTA, FQGNSA. The CDR3 totals 15 residues. CDR3 sequence (DNA): TGTGCCAGCAGCTTAAGACTCGATATCGCGGAGACCCAGTTCTTC. Translated: CASSLRLDIAETQFF.

The chain links TRBV18 to TRBJ2-5; a weak D match, TRBD2 (5 bases). The last part of the DNA fits TRBJ2-7 better; the J call may be wrong. Germline V gene data show CDR1 as KGHSH and CDR2 as LQKENI. The CDR3 is made up of 13 amino acids. CDR3 sequence: CASSHSGSPEQYF. The CDR3 nucleotides read TGTGCCAGCTCACACTCGGGGTCCCCCGAGCAGTACTTC.

The chain joins TRBV30 to TRBJ2-7, with 7 bases lining up with TRBD2. Germline CDR1 GTSNPN, CDR2 SVGIG (reference sequence). The CDR3 runs 14 residues. V was clipped by 3 bases and J by 4 bases; unmatched bases: 9. The CDR3 loop is CAWRGGETGYEQYF. The CDR3, as DNA: TGTGCCTGGAGGGGGGGGGAGACGGGATACGAGCAGTACTTC.

This clonotype showed up many times. CDR3 bases: TGTGCCAGCAGCGCGAGTTCACTCGTGCGGGAGGGCCAGTTCAATGAGCAGTTCTTC. The encoded protein is CASSASSLVREGQFNEQFF. The rearrangement uses TRBV9 and TRBJ2-1; 9 bases match TRBD2. The V and J ends lost 3 bases and 6 bases, in that order; junction bases with no gene match: 19. The CDR3 contains 19 residues. Germline CDR1 and CDR2: SGDLS and YYNGEE.

To note about this clonotype: A much larger clone lies one base from this, so it may be a read error. The chain uses TRBV20-1 and TRBJ2-5; a possible D gene is TRBD1 (5 bases). Gene TRBJ2-7 matches the end of the DNA better, so the J call may be wrong. Germline CDR1 DFQATT, CDR2 SNEGSKA (reference sequence). CDR3 length: 13 residues. CDR3 bases: TGCAGTGCTAGAGACGGCAGGGACTACGAGCAGTACTTC. Its translation is CSARDGRDYEQYF.

The gene calls are TRBV6-2 or TRBV6-3 and TRBJ2-7; D is unclear. In germline, CDR1 is MNHEY, CDR2 SVGEGT. This CDR3 contains 14 residues. The V gene lost 0 bases and the J gene lost 4 bases, with 10 bases spanning the gap. CDR3 sequence: CASSYSMGTYEQYF. CDR3 DNA: TGTGCCAGCAGTTACTCGATGGGAACGTACGAGCAGTACTTC.

This clonotype was counted between two and nine times. The rearrangement joins TRBV29-1 to TRBJ2-3; perhaps TRBD1 as D (6 bases). The CDR3 spans 11 residues. The V end lost 8 bases, the J end lost 2 bases, and 8 bases lay between the germline ends. In germline, CDR1 is SQVTM, CDR2 ANQGSEA. CDR3 DNA sequence: TGCAGCCAGGGGACCACAGATACGCAGTATTTT. Its translation: CSQGTTDTQYF.

V is TRBV21-1 and J is TRBJ1-2; the table gives TRBD1 as D, unverified against the DNA. TRBV21-1 is assigned pseudogene status. CDR3 length: 13 amino acids. The CDR3 is CASTPVAFGGYTF. The CDR3, as DNA: TGTGCCAGCACCCCTGTAGCCTTTGGCGGCTACACCTTC.